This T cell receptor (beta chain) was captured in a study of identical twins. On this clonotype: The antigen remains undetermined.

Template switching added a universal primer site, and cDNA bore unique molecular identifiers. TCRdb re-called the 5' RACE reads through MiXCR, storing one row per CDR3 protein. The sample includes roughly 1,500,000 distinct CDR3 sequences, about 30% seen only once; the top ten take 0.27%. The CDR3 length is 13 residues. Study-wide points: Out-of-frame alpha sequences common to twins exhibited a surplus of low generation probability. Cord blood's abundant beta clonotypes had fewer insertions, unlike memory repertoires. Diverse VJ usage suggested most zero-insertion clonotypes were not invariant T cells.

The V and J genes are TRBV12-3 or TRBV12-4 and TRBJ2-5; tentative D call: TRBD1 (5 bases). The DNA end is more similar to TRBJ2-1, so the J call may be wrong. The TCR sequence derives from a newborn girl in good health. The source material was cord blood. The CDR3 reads CASTFPGQETQFF. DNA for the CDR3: TGTGCCAGCACCTTCCCAGGGCAAGAGACCCAGTTCTTC.